These T cell receptor beta chains were read from a single sample in a study of regulatory T cells in long-lasting Graves disease. TCRdb recomputed calls from the multiplex PCR reads with MiXCR, one row per CDR3 protein. The table lists a few hundred thousand distinct CDR3 sequences, around 22% of them singletons. Source: peripheral blood mononuclear cells (PBMCs), taken when the disease was refractory, from a patient treated with antithyroid drugs. These receptor sequences come from a female donor with Graves disease. Each CDR3 is given with its conserved first and last residue. The D gene is left open where the match is weak. Expanded clones are given a class, and other clones once, few, many or no size at all.

j_call d_call clone_size v_call cdr3_nt cdr3_aa
TRBJ2-5 TRBD2 few TRBV14 TGTGCCAGCAGCCCGGGACTAGCGGTAGGATTCCGCCAAGAGACCCAGTACTTC CASSPGLAVGFRQETQYF
TRBJ1-3 - many TRBV15 TGTGCCACCAGCAGAGAATTTCGGGGGTCTGGAAACACCATATATTTT CATSREFRGSGNTIYF
TRBJ1-5 TRBD1 - TRBV19 TGTGCCAGTAGTGACAGGGGTTGGAGCAATCAGCCCCAGCATTTT CASSDRGWSNQPQHF
TRBJ1-2 - - TRBV7-9 TGTGCCAGCAGCTCCTTTTTAAGGGAGGGCTACACCTTC CASSSFLREGYTF
TRBJ2-2 TRBD1 - TRBV25-1 TGTGCCAGCAGGAGGACAGGGCCCGGGGAGCTGTTTTTT CASRRTGPGELFF
TRBJ2-7 - many TRBV2 TGTGCCAGCAGTGAAAGTCCCAGCTCCGTCCCACTAAACTCCTACGAGCAGTACTTC CASSESPSSVPLNSYEQYF
TRBJ2-7 - many TRBV27 TGTGCCAGCAGTTGGCGCCAGGGGGGCGCGTACGAGCAGTACTTC CASSWRQGGAYEQYF
TRBJ2-7 - few TRBV6-2/TRBV6-3 TGTGCCAGACATAGGGAGGCCTCCTACGAGCAGTACTTC CARHREASYEQYF
TRBJ1-2 - few TRBV19 TGTGCCAGTAGTGTGCAGGATCAGGGCTATGGCTACACCTTC CASSVQDQGYGYTF
TRBJ1-3 - once TRBV6-2/TRBV6-3 TGTGCCAGCAGTTTACTAGCCTCTGGAAACACCATATATTTT CASSLLASGNTIYF
TRBJ2-3 - - TRBV20-1 TGCAGTGCTAGAGCGCTGGAAAGCACAGATACGCAGTATTTT CSARALESTDTQYF
TRBJ2-5 - many TRBV28 TGTGCCAGCAGTCCCGGGACGGAGCTGAAGACCCAGTACTTC CASSPGTELKTQYF
TRBJ1-1 TRBD1 - TRBV29-1 TGCAGCGTCTCGAGGGCGGAGACAAGGACAGGAGCTAAACCCATGAACACTGAAGCTTTCTTT CSVSRAETRTGAKPMNTEAFF
TRBJ2-4 - many TRBV28 TGTGCCAGCAGTTACACCTATGACTTTGATCCTATGGCGTCCCCTATAGCCAAAAACATTCAGTACTTC CASSYTYDFDPMASPIAKNIQYF
TRBJ2-7 - - TRBV12-3/TRBV12-4 TGTGCCAGCACCCAGTCAACCGGCGGGCTCGAGCAGTACTTC CASTQSTGGLEQYF
TRBJ2-1 TRBD2 - TRBV6-5 TGTGCCAGCAGTTACTCAAGCGGGGGGTCCTACAATGAGCAGTTCTTC CASSYSSGGSYNEQFF
TRBJ1-2 TRBD1 - TRBV29-1 TGCAGCGTTTCGGACAGGACCTATGGCTACACCTTC CSVSDRTYGYTF
TRBJ2-7 TRBD1 - TRBV4-1 TGCGCCAGCAGCCAAGATCCGGGACAGGGTTACGAGCAGTACTTC CASSQDPGQGYEQYF
TRBJ1-1 - - TRBV30 TGTGCCTGGAGTGTAAAGGGGAGGGCCACTGAAGCTTTCTTT CAWSVKGRATEAFF
TRBJ2-7 TRBD2 many TRBV18 TGTGCCAGCTCCCCGAGCGACGGGAGGAACTACGAGCAGTACTTC CASSPSDGRNYEQYF
TRBJ1-2 - - TRBV30 TGTGCCTGGAGTGTATCGGGGATAGGAAACTATGGCTACACCTTC CAWSVSGIGNYGYTF
TRBJ1-2 - many TRBV2 TGTGCCAGCAGTGCTGGGAGGTTGGACTATGGCTACACCTTC CASSAGRLDYGYTF
TRBJ1-6 - few TRBV5-1 TGCGCCAGCAGCACAGACAGGATTAATTCACCCCTCCACTTT CASSTDRINSPLHF
TRBJ2-7 - many TRBV7-2 TGTGCCAGCAGCTTAACAGGGCGACTACCACCTTACGAGCAGTACTTC CASSLTGRLPPYEQYF
TRBJ1-1 - - TRBV6-1 TGTGCCAGCAGTGAAAACAGGGAGTGGACTGAAGCTTTCTTT CASSENREWTEAFF
TRBJ2-3 TRBD1 few TRBV5-1 TGCGCCAGCAGCGGACAGGGGCCTAGCACAGATACGCAGTATTTT CASSGQGPSTDTQYF
TRBJ2-5 TRBD2 many TRBV28 TGTGCCAGCAGTCCCCTAGGTAGCGGGGGCCGAGAGACCCAGTACTTC CASSPLGSGGRETQYF
TRBJ2-5 TRBD2 few TRBV27 TGTGCCAGCAGTTTAACAACTAGCGGACTCAGACAAGAGACCCAGTACTTC CASSLTTSGLRQETQYF
TRBJ2-4 - few TRBV20-1 TGCAGTGCCCAAACAGAGGCCAAAAACATTCAGTACTTC CSAQTEAKNIQYF
TRBJ2-7 TRBD1 few TRBV10-3 TGTGCCATCAGTGAGGCGGACAGGCCCTACGAGCAGTACTTC CAISEADRPYEQYF
TRBJ2-7 - many TRBV12-3/TRBV12-4 TGTGCCAGCAGGCAAGGGGTAGTGGACGAGCAGTACTTC CASRQGVVDEQYF
TRBJ1-1 - - TRBV5-1 TGCGCCAGCAGCTTGGGACACAAGCAGAACACTGAAGCTTTCTTT CASSLGHKQNTEAFF
TRBJ2-7 - - TRBV6-1 TGTGCCATACGACATCGGGACACATCCTACGAGCAGTACTTC CAIRHRDTSYEQYF
TRBJ2-6 - few TRBV28 TGTGCCAGCAGTGCCGCGGGCAGGATCTCTGGGGCCAACGTCCTGACTTTC CASSAAGRISGANVLTF
TRBJ2-7 TRBD2 - TRBV25-1 TGTGCCAGCATCGGTTCTAGCGGGGGATTTGCAAAGCAGTACTTC CASIGSSGGFAKQYF
TRBJ2-5 - many TRBV15 TGTGCCACCAGCAGAGGCAGGGCTGAGACCCAGTACTTC CATSRGRAETQYF